The TCR beta chain described here comes from a study of cytotoxic CD8 clonotypes in ibrutinib-treated CLL. Study results and limitations: Baseline levels of clonality went above those of age-matched healthy donors and moved with circulating CD8+ T-cell counts. Public clonotypes were seen rarely and were contracted or stable on treatment.

The sequencing depth, 1 in 200,000 to 1 in 1 million T cells, was the target. The table came from immunoSEQ multiplex PCR; TCRdb's copy has only in-frame clones and leaves some out. The sample holds over 200,000 clones, just over 70% seen once. On this clone: Its target is not known.

Germline V gene lookup returns CDR1 MNHEY and CDR2 SVGAGI. The length of the CDR3 is 14 residues. Trimming shortened V by 4 bases and J by 7 bases, and 14 bases separated the two germline ends. This clonotype was sampled from a human donor with chronic lymphocytic leukemia. The V call is TRBV6-5, the J call TRBJ1-5; D is possibly TRBD1 (6 bases). This specimen was PBMCs, taken after 12 months of ibrutinib treatment. The CDR3 sequence is CASSWTVGRQPQHF. CDR3 bases: TGTGCCAGCAGTTGGACAGTTGGACGGCAGCCCCAGCATTTT.